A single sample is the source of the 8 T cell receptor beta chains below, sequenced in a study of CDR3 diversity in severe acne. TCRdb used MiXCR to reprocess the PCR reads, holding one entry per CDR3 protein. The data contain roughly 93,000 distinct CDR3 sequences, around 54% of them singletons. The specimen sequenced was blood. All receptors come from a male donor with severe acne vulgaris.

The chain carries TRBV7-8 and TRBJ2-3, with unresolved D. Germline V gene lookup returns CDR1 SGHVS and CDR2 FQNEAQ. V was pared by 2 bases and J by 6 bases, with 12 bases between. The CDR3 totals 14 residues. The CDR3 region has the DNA TGTGCCAGCAGCTTAACGGGCCGAGAGGATACGCAGTATTTT. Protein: CASSLTGREDTQYF.

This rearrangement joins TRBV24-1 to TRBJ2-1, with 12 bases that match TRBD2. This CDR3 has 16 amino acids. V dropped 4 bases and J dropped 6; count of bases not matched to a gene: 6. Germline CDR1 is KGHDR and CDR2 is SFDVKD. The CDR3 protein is CATSDPSSGRANEQFF. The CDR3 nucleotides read TGTGCCACCAGTGACCCATCTAGCGGGAGGGCCAATGAGCAGTTCTTC.

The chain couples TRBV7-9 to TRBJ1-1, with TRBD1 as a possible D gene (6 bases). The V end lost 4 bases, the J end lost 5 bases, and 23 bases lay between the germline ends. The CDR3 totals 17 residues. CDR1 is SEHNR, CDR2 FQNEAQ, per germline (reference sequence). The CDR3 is CASSSPRWGQGRTEAFF. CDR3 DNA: TGTGCCAGCAGCTCACCCCGTTGGGGGCAGGGGAGGACTGAAGCTTTCTTT.

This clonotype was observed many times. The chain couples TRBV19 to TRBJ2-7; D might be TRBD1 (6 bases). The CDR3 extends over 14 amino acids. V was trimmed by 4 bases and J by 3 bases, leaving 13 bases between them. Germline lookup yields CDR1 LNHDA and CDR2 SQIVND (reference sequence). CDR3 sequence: CASSKGTLLYEQYF. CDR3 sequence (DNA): TGTGCCAGTAGTAAGGGGACACTCCTCTACGAGCAGTACTTC.

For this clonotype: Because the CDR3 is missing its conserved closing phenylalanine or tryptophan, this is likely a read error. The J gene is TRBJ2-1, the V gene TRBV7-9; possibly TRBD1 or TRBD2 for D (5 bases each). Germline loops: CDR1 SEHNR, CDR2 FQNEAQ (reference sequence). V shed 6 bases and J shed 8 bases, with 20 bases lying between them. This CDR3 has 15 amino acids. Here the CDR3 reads CASSSGLGESDEQFL. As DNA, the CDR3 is TGTGCCAGCAGTTCAGGCTTGGGGGAGTCGGATGAGCAGTTCCTC.

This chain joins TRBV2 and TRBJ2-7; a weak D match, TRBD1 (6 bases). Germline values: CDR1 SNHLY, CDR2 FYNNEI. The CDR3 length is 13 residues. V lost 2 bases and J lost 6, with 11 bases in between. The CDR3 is CASSELGAGEQYF. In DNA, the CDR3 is TGTGCCAGCAGTGAATTGGGGGCTGGCGAGCAGTACTTC.

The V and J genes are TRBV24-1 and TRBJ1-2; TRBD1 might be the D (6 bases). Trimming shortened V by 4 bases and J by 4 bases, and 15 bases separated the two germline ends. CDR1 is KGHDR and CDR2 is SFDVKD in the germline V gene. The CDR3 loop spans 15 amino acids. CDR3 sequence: CATSDPLQGAYGYTF. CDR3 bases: TGTGCCACCAGTGACCCCCTACAGGGCGCCTATGGCTACACCTTC.

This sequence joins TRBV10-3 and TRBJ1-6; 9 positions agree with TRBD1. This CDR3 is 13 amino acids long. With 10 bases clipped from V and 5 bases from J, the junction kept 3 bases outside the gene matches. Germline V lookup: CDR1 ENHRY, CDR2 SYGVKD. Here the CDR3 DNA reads TGTGCCACGTGGACAGGGGATAATTCACCCCTCCACTTT. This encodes CATWTGDNSPLHF.